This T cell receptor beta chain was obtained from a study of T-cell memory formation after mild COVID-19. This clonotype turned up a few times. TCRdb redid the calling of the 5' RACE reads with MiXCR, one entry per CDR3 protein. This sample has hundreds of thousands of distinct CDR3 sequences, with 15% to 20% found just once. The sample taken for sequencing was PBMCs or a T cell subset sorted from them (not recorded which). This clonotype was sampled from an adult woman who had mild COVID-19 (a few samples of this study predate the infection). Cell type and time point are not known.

In nucleotides, the CDR3 is TGTGCCAGCAGCATCGGGACAGGGGAGTACGAGCAGTACTTC. It specifies CASSIGTGEYEQYF. This chain uses TRBV7-9 with TRBJ2-7; 10 nucleotides agree with TRBD1. V lost 5 bases and J lost 4; bases outside the gene matches: 5. This CDR3 is 14 amino acids long. Germline lookup yields CDR1 SEHNR and CDR2 FQNEAQ (reference sequence).